This TCR beta chain was recovered during a study of blood T cells in healthy people across ages. Study-wide results and caveats: PBMCs were not sorted, which prevented a conclusive comparison of naive versus antigen-experienced cells.

Through a sample-barcoded 5' primer and a J-beta primer mix, a second PCR was run for roughly 7 to 12 cycles. Each cDNA molecule carried a tag from a template-switch adaptor that contained 12 random nucleotides. TCRdb re-called the 5' RACE reads through MiXCR, storing one row per CDR3 protein. Among some 760,000 distinct CDR3 sequences listed, around 25% were seen once. Note on this clonotype: Antigen: not known.

Germline values: CDR1 LGHNA, CDR2 YNFKEQ. V was pared by 0 bases and J by 13 bases, with 10 bases between. The CDR3 totals 13 residues. These same data were also listed under a study on T cells of mothers and their children. From that paper: A primer called M1S, used in the second PCR, added sample barcodes and 2-4 random nucleotides.

The sample comprised blood. This TCR was sampled from a boy between 10 and 17 years old in good health. The chain has TRBV4-2 and TRBJ1-6; unclear D gene. CDR3: CASSQEGVPPLHF. The CDR3 bases are TGTGCCAGCAGCCAAGAGGGAGTTCCGCCCCTCCACTTT.